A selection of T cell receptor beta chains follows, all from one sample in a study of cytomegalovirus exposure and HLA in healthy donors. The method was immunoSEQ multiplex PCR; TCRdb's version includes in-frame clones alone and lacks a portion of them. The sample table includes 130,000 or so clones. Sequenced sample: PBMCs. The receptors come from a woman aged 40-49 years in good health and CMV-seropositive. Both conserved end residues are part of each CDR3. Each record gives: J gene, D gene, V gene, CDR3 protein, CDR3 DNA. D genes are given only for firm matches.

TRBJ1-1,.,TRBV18,CASSPERDTEAFF,TGTGCCAGCTCACCCGAGAGGGACACTGAAGCTTTCTTT
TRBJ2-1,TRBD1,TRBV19,CASSFTGGLRGKDEQFF,TGTGCCAGTAGTTTCACAGGGGGCCTTCGAGGTAAGGATGAGCAGTTCTTC
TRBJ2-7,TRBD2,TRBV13,CASSPSGRGYEQYF,TGTGCCAGCAGCCCTAGCGGGAGGGGGTACGAGCAGTACTTC
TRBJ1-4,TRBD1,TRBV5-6,CASSTGTEAANEKLFF,TGTGCCAGCAGCACCGGGACAGAGGCAGCTAATGAAAAACTGTTTTTT
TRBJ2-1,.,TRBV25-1,CASSNGYEDYPHRNEQFF,TGTGCCAGCAGTAACGGTTATGAGGACTATCCTCATCGGAATGAGCAGTTCTTC
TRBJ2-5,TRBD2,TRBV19,CASSTTTSAAGTQYF,TGTGCCAGTAGTACCACTACTAGCGCCGCAGGGACCCAGTACTTC
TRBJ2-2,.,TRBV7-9,CASSLTLDTGELFF,TGTGCCAGCAGCCTCACTTTAGATACCGGGGAGCTGTTTTTT
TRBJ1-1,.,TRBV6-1,CASSDGGLRAFF,TGTGCCAGCAGTGATGGAGGGCTGAGGGCTTTCTTT
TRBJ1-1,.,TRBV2,CASRVTGTMTEAFF,TGTGCCAGCAGGGTTACCGGGACAATGACTGAAGCTTTCTTT
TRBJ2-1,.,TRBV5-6,CASSNPRRVSGDTYNEQFF,TGTGCCAGCAGCAACCCGAGGAGGGTTAGCGGAGATACCTACAATGAGCAGTTCTTC
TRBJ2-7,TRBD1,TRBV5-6,CASSFGRRGQEQYF,TGTGCCAGCAGCTTTGGGCGCAGGGGGCAAGAGCAGTACTTC
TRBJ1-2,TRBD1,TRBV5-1,CASSRTGGDRGYTF,TGCGCCAGCAGCCGCACAGGGGGTGATCGTGGCTACACCTTC
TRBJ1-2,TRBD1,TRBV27,CASSRGQGYTF,TGTGCCAGCAGTCGGGGACAGGGCTACACCTTC
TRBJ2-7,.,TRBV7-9,CASSSGYYEQYF,TGTGCCAGCAGCTCCGGGTACTACGAGCAGTACTTC
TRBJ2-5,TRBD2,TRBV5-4,CASSLASGGLGTQYF,TGTGCCAGCAGCTTGGCCAGCGGGGGCTTGGGGACCCAGTACTTC
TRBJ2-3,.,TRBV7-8,CASSTRTALTDTQYF,TGTGCCAGCAGCACTAGGACAGCGCTCACAGATACGCAGTATTTT
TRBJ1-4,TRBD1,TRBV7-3,CASSPTGGPNEKLFF,TGTGCCAGCAGCCCGACAGGGGGCCCTAATGAAAAACTGTTTTTT
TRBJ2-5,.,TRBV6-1,CASSDNLEETQYF,TGTGCCAGCAGTGATAACTTAGAAGAGACCCAGTACTTC
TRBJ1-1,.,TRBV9,CASSVVSGTEAFF,TGTGCCAGCAGCGTAGTTTCCGGGACTGAAGCTTTCTTT
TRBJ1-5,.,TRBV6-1,CASRPTGQNQPQHF,TGTGCCAGCAGGCCGACTGGCCAAAATCAGCCCCAGCATTTT
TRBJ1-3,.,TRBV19,CASNGGHYSGNTIYF,TGTGCCAGTAATGGGGGACATTACTCTGGAAACACCATATATTTT
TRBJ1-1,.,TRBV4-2,CASSDLSRPGLTNTEAFF,TGTGCCAGCAGCGATCTTAGCCGACCGGGGTTAACGAACACTGAAGCTTTCTTT
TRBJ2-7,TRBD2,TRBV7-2,CASSLGPPGGSYEQYF,TGTGCCAGCAGCTTAGGGCCGCCGGGGGGGTCCTACGAGCAGTACTTC
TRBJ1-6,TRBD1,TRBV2,CASSEEDRDFYNSPLHF,TGTGCCAGCAGTGAGGAGGACAGGGACTTCTATAATTCACCCCTCCACTTT
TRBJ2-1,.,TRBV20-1,CSANGANEQFF,TGCAGTGCTAATGGGGCCAATGAGCAGTTCTTC
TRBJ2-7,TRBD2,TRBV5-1,CASSLRAGTTYEQYF,TGCGCCAGCAGCTTGCGAGCGGGAACCACCTACGAGCAGTACTTC
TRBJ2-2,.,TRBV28,CASSLFGTGELFF,TGTGCCAGCAGTTTATTCGGCACCGGGGAGCTGTTTTTT